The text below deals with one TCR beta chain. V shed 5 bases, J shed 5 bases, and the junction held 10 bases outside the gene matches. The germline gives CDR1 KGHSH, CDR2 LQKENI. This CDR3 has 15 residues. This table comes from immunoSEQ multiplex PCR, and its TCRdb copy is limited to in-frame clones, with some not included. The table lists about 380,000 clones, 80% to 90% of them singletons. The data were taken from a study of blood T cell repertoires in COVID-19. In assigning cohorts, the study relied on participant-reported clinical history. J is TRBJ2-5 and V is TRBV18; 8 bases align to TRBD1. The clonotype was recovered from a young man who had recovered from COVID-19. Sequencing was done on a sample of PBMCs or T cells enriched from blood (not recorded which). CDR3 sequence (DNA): TGTGCCAGCTCAGTAGTCAGGGGGCGAGGCGAGACCCAGTACTTC. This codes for CASSVVRGRGETQYF.